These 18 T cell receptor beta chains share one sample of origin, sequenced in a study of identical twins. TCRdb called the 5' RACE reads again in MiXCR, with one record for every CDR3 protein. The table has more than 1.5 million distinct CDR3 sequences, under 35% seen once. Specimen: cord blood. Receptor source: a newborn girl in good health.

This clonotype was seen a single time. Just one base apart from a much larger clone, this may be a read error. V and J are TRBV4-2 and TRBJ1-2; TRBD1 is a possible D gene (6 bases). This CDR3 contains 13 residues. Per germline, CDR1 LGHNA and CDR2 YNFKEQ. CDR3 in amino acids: CAGSHSGDYGYTF. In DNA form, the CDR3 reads TGTGCCGGCAGCCACTCAGGGGACTATGGCTACACCTTC.

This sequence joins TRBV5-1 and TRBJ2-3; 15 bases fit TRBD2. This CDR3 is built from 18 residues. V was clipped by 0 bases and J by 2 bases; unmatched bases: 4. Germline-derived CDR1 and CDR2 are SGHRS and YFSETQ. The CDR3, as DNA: TGCGCCAGCAGCTTGGCCGGACTAGCGGGGGGGGTCACAGATACGCAGTATTTT. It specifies CASSLAGLAGGVTDTQYF.

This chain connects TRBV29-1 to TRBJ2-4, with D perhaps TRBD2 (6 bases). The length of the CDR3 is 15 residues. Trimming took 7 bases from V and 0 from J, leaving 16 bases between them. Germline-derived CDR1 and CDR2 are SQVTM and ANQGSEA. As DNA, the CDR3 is TGCAGCGCAACGAGTCGGGGGATAGCCAAAAACATTCAGTACTTC. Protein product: CSATSRGIAKNIQYF.

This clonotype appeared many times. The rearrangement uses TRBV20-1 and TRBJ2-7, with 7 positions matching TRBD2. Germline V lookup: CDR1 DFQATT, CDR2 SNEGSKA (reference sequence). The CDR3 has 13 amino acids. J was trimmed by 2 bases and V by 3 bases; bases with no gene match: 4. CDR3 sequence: CSARPSGTYEQYF. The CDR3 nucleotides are TGCAGTGCTAGGCCTAGCGGAACCTACGAGCAGTACTTC.

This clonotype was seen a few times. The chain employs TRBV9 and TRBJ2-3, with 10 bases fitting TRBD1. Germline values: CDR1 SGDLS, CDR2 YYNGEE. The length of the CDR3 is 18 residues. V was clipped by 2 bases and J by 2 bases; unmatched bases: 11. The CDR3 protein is CASSVQDRDRGPTDTQYF. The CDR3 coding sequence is TGTGCCAGCAGCGTCCAAGACCGGGACAGGGGCCCCACAGATACGCAGTATTTT.

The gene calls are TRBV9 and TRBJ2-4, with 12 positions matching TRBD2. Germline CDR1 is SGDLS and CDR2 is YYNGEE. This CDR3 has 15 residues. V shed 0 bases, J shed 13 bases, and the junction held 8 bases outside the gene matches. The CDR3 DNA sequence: TGTGCCAGCAGCGTAGGAGGACTAGCGGGGCGAGAGCAGTACTTC. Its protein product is CASSVGGLAGREQYF. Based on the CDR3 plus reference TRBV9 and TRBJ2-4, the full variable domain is DSGVTQTPKHLITATGQRVTLRCSPRSGDLSVYWYQQSLDQGLQFLIQYYNGEERAKGNILERFSAQQFPDLHSELNLSSLELGDSALYFCASSVGGLAGREQYFGAGTRLSVL.

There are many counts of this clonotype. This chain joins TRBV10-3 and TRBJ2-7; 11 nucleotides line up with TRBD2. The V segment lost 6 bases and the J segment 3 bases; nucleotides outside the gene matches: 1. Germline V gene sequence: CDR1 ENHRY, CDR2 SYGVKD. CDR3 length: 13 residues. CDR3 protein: CAIRGTSGYEQYF. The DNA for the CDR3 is TGTGCCATCAGAGGGACTAGCGGCTACGAGCAGTACTTC.

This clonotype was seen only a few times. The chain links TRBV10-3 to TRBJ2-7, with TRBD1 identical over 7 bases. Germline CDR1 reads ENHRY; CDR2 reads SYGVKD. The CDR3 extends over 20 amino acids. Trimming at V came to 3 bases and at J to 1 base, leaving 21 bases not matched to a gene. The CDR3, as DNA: TGTGCCATCAGTGAATTAGGAGGAGAGAGCCGGGACAGCCGATCCTACGAGCAGTACTTC. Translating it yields CAISELGGESRDSRSYEQYF.

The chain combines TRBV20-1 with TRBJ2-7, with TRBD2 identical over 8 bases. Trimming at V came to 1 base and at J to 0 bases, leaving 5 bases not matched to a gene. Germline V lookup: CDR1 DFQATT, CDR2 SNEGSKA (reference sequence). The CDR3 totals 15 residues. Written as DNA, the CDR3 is TGCAGTGCTAGAGGGATCACTAGCGGCTCCTACGAGCAGTACTTC. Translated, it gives CSARGITSGSYEQYF.

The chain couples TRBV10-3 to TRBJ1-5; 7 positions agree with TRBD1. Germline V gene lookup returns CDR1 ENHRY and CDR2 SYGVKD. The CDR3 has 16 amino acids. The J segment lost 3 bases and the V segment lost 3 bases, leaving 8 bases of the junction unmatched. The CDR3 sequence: CAISDGDRVPNQPQHF. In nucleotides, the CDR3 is TGTGCCATCAGTGATGGTGACAGGGTCCCCAATCAGCCCCAGCATTTT.

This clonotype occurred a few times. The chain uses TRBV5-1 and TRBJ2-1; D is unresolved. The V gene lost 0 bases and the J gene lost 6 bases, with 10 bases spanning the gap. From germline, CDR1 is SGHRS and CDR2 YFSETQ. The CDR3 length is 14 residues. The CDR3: CASSLGSEGNEQFF. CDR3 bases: TGCGCCAGCAGCTTGGGATCCGAAGGCAATGAGCAGTTCTTC. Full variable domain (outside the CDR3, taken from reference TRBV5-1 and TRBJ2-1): KAGVTQTPRYLIKTRGQQVTLSCSPISGHRSVSWYQQTPGQGLQFLFEYFSETQRNKGNFPGRFSGRQFSNSRSEMNVSTLELGDSALYLCASSLGSEGNEQFFGPGTRLTVL.

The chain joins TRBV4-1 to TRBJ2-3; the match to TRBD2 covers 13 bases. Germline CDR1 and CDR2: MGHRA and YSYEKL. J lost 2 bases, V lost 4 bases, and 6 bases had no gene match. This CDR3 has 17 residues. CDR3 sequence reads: CASSPGLAGVITDTQYF. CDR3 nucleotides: TGCGCCAGCAGCCCTGGACTAGCGGGAGTAATCACAGATACGCAGTATTTT.

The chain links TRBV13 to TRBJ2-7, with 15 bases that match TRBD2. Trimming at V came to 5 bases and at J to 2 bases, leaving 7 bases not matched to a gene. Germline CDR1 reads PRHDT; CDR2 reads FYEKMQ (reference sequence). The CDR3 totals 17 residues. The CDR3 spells CASSPGTSGGLAYEQYF. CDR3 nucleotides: TGTGCCAGCAGCCCCGGGACTAGCGGGGGGCTCGCCTACGAGCAGTACTTC.

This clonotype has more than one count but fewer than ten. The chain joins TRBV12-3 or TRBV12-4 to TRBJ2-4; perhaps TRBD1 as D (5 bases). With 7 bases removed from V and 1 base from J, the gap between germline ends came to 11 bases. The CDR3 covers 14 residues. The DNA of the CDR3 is TGTGCCAGCACCCAGGGTTTCGCCAAAAACATTCAGTACTTC. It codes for CASTQGFAKNIQYF.

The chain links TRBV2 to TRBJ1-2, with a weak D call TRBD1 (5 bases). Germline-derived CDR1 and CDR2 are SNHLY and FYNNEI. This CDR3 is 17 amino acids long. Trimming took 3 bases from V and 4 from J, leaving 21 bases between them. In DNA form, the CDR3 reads TGTGCCAGCAGTGATCCGGGGCGCGTTGCCTTTAGCTATGGCTACACCTTC. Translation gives CASSDPGRVAFSYGYTF.

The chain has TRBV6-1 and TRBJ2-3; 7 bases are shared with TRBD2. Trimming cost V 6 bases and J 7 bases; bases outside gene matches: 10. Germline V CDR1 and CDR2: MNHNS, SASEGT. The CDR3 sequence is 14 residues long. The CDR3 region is CASRGLYIGNTQYF. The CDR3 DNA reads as TGTGCCAGCAGGGGACTATATATAGGGAATACGCAGTATTTT.

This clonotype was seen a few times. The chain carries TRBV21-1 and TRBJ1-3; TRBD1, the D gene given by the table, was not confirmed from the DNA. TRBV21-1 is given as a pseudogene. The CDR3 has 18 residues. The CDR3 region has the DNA TGTGCCAGCAGCAAAGCGCGAGTCCTGCAGGCCGGGGGAAACACCATATATTTT. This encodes CASSKARVLQAGGNTIYF.

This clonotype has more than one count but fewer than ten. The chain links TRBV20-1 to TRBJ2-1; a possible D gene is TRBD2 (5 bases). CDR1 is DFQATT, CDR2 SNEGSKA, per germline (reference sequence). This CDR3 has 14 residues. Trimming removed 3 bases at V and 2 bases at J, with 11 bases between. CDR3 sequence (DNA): TGCAGTGCTAGGCTCCCTAGCACCTACAATGAGCAGTTCTTC. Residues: CSARLPSTYNEQFF.